The T cell receptor beta chain described here comes from a study of CD8 T cell repertoires and HIV-1 epitope variants. Background on the study: Each of Twenty-five Gag and Nef epitope peptides stimulated a separate culture. Epitopes were three Gag families plus Nef HW9 and YT9. An uncultured baseline aliquot held 1M T cells.

The V gene lost 4 bases and the J gene lost 3 bases, with 7 bases spanning the gap. Germline-derived CDR1 and CDR2 are LNHDA and SQIVND (reference sequence). The CDR3 is 13 residues long. Measured with immunoSEQ multiplex PCR; TCRdb has only the in-frame clones, and not every one. In the table there are tens of thousands of clones, approximately 70% of which are singletons. The specimen sequenced was uncultured baseline CD8+ T cells from peripheral blood mononuclear cells (PBMCs). The receptor was derived from a male donor with HIV. This chain joins TRBV19 and TRBJ1-5; D gene uncertain. Here the CDR3 reads CASSTQVNQPQHF. Here the CDR3 DNA reads TGTGCCAGTAGTACGCAGGTCAATCAGCCCCAGCATTTT. The variable domain in full, completed from reference TRBV19 and TRBJ1-5, reads DGGITQSPKYLFRKEGQNVTLSCEQNLNHDAMYWYRQDPGQGLRLIYYSQIVNDFQKGDIAEGYSVSREKKESFPLTVTSAQKNPTAFYLCASSTQVNQPQHFGDGTRLSIL.